A few counts support the clone carrying this T cell receptor beta chain. Antigen unknown. Its ends do not fully match the called genes, so a read error is possible. The entry originates in a study of blood T cells in healthy people across ages. General study results and limits: The study found more naive CD4+ cells and higher diversity in long-lived than aged donors.

The CDR3 spans 16 residues. Germline V gene lookup returns CDR1 MNHEY and CDR2 SVGEGT. For the second PCR, which ran for about 7 to 11 cycles, a sample-barcoded 5' primer and a J-beta primer mix were used. TCRdb itself ran the 5' RACE reads through MiXCR, one entry per CDR3 protein. The sample lists 920,000 or so distinct CDR3 sequences, 40% to 45% seen once, with over 15% in the top ten. The sequence came from a woman aged 55-70 years in good health. Sequenced: blood. The V and J genes are TRBV6-2 or TRBV6-3 and TRBJ2-5; 13 bases map to TRBD2. CDR3 coding DNA: TGTGCCAGCAGTTCCTGGACTAGCGGGAGCGGAGAGACCCAGTATTTC. Residues: CASSSWTSGSGETQYF.